This T cell receptor (beta chain) comes out of a study of T cell responses to AZD1222 COVID-19 vaccine (dated by TCRdb to about 2021). At the level of the whole study: A total of 233 trial participants underwent TCR sequencing, of whom roughly 210 had received two doses of AZD1222 and around 26 had received two doses of the MenACWY control vaccine. Trial participants were enrolled by age into subgroups of 18-55, 56-69 and 70-plus years, and roughly 150, 30 and 60 TCR-sequenced participants, respectively, were included in these subgroups.

Beyond this particular receptor, the publication reports: Vaccine-associated CD4 TCRs spanned the whole spike protein, with dominant responses in regions 160-218 and 743-854. The 56-69-year group was small, and its depth increase did not reach significance, likely because of low power. Conclusions about previously exposed vaccinees are limited, since just five or six AZD1222 recipients were seropositive for SARS-CoV-2 at baseline. Because no day 14 peak-response samples were available, the repertoires could be characterized only after the peak T cell response. Participants were mostly white British and included more females than males, and it was suggested by the authors that clonal diversity may have been underestimated. Nearly half of unique spike-specific TCRs reportedly recognized epitopes outside regions mutated in the B.1.351 and B.1.1.7 variants. After two AZD1222 doses, spike-specific TCR breadth and depth were significantly higher than at day 0 and than in MenACWY recipients.

Points on this clone: Its binding antigen is unknown. Nothing much larger sits one base from this clone, and base qualities are not available.

The CDR3 regions of human TCRbeta chains were analyzed by immunosequencing. Concerning the study's data processing: TCRs in the repertoires were matched against a reference library of SARS-CoV-2-specific TCRs that had been generated with the MIRA antigen-specificity platform. Breadth meant the fraction of unique TCRs that were SARS-CoV-2-associated, whereas depth meant the fraction of total T cells that were SARS-CoV-2-associated. Each spike-specific TCR was assigned to its reactive spike region and to a CD4 or CD8 class using the MIRA data. Log10-transformed breadth and depth values were compared by one-way ANOVA with Sidak's multiple comparisons tests. As stored in TCRdb, this immuneACCESS dataset retains in-frame rearrangements with V and J assigned. A fraction of the clones does not appear; measured against another copy, unresolved V genes explain less than half of the discrepancy, and the remainder lacks a known reason. The D gene and trimming were derived from the DNA, and the V and J assignments and clone size from that table. Here the sample has some 150,000 clones; under 95% occur a single time. The ten largest clones represent about 3% of the sample.

Interpreted using the paper, the time point label stands for: baseline before first vaccination. The treatment or condition label, read with the paper, signifies: meningococcal conjugate vaccine given as trial control. Vaccinee samples came from UK trials COV001 and COV002, including a single-blind randomized controlled phase 2/3 trial of AZD1222 (ChAdOx1 nCoV-19) in healthy adults. For TCRbeta chain sequencing, PBMC samples were collected from trial participants at day 0 and at day 28 after the second dose. The junction shows trimming of 3 bases on V and 5 bases on J, plus 17 bases between the germline ends. Looking up the germline V gene yields CDR1 MDHEN and CDR2 SYDVKM. There are 16 amino acids in the CDR3, from cysteine to phenylalanine inclusive. Here the CDR3 DNA is all that survives: 48 bases in frame from base 1.

The TCR originated in an adult in good health. The rearrangement joined TRBV28 to TRBJ1-5; TRBD1 could be the D gene, as 5 bases match. The sequencing used peripheral blood, collected on day 0 of MenACWY control vaccination. CDR3 loop: CASSFLVSAGDQPQHF. The nucleotides are TGTGCCAGCAGTTTTTTGGTGTCGGCGGGGGATCAGCCCCAGCATTTT.